The 25 T cell receptor beta chains below come from one sample, sequenced in a study of siplizumab effects on memory and regulatory T cells. Assay used: immunoSEQ multiplex PCR; TCRdb lists only in-frame clones, some missing. The table shows fewer than 100,000 clones, with around 95% occurring only once. Sequences were obtained from CD8+ T cells sorted from blood. The receptors were gathered from a human donor in good health.

The chain links TRBV5-1 to TRBJ2-5; D gene ambiguous. The V gene lost 1 base and the J gene lost 5 bases, with 15 bases spanning the gap. The CDR3 is made up of 15 amino acids. CDR1 is SGHRS, CDR2 YFSETQ, per germline. The CDR3 nucleotides are TGCGCCAGCAGCTTGAATCCCGGCTCGGTGGAGACCCAGTACTTC. Encoded protein: CASSLNPGSVETQYF. The whole variable domain, filled in from reference TRBV5-1 and TRBJ2-5, reads KAGVTQTPRYLIKTRGQQVTLSCSPISGHRSVSWYQQTPGQGLQFLFEYFSETQRNKGNFPGRFSGRQFSNSRSEMNVSTLELGDSALYLCASSLNPGSVETQYFGPGTRLLVL.

V usage is TRBV28 and J usage is TRBJ1-5, with 9 bases identical to TRBD1. CDR1 MDHEN and CDR2 SYDVKM come from the germline V gene. CDR3 length equals 16 residues. V shed 5 bases, J shed 6 bases, and the junction held 11 bases outside the gene matches. CDR3: CASSSSRTGAIQPQHF. The CDR3 region has the DNA TGTGCCAGCAGTAGCAGCCGGACAGGGGCCATTCAGCCCCAGCATTTT.

The chain links TRBV27 to TRBJ2-7, with D hard to call. The CDR3 has 14 residues. The V gene's germline CDR1 is MNHEY and CDR2 SMNVEV (reference sequence). Trimming shortened V by 2 bases and J by 0 bases, and 8 bases separated the two germline ends. The CDR3 loop is CASSLVENSYEQYF. The CDR3 nucleotides are TGTGCCAGCAGTTTAGTGGAAAACTCCTACGAGCAGTACTTC.

The V call is TRBV19, the J call TRBJ1-1, with 8 bases lining up with TRBD1. Germline V gives CDR1 LNHDA, CDR2 SQIVND (reference sequence). The V segment lost 5 bases and the J segment 6 bases; nucleotides outside the gene matches: 11. The CDR3 consists of 15 residues. The CDR3 loop reads CASSVWGRGQAEAFF. The DNA of the CDR3 is TGTGCCAGTAGTGTATGGGGCAGGGGGCAAGCTGAAGCTTTCTTT.

The chain combines TRBV5-4 with TRBJ2-7, with D uncertain. CDR1 SGHNT and CDR2 YYREEE come from the germline V gene (reference sequence). This CDR3 comprises 16 residues. Trimming took 0 bases from V and 4 from J, leaving 17 bases between them. CDR3 sequence: CASSLAGSTRDYEQYF. The CDR3 nucleotides read TGTGCCAGCAGCTTGGCCGGGTCCACCCGAGATTACGAGCAGTACTTC.

V and J are TRBV19 and TRBJ2-2; D uncertain. Germline V CDR1 and CDR2: LNHDA, SQIVND (reference sequence). CDR3 length: 15 amino acids. V lost 1 base, J lost 4 bases, and 10 bases lay in between. The CDR3 nucleotides read TGTGCCAGTAGTATAGCTAGGAGTAGCACCGGGGAGCTGTTTTTT. Protein: CASSIARSSTGELFF.

CDR3 region: CASSPGTSGYNEQFF. The CDR3 bases are TGTGCCAGCAGCCCTGGGACTAGCGGCTACAATGAGCAGTTCTTC. The genes are TRBV7-6 and TRBJ2-1, with 11 bases fitting TRBD2. The germline V gene has CDR1 SGHVS and CDR2 FNYEAQ. The trim removed 5 bases at V and 3 bases at J, leaving 3 bases unmatched. This CDR3 has 15 residues.

The rearrangement uses TRBV7-9 and TRBJ2-3, with 7 bases lining up with TRBD2. The CDR3 loop spans 16 amino acids. CDR1 is SEHNR and CDR2 is FQNEAQ in the germline V gene (reference sequence). V shed 5 bases and J 1 base; nucleotides not matched to a gene: 9. The CDR3 bases are TGTGCCAGCAGCAAAACTAGCGCGTCAGGCACAGATACGCAGTATTTT. It specifies CASSKTSASGTDTQYF.

The chain recombines TRBV5-1 with TRBJ2-1; tentative D call: TRBD2 (6 bases). The V end was cut by 0 bases, the J end by 3 bases, with 10 bases between. Germline values: CDR1 SGHRS, CDR2 YFSETQ. The CDR3 is made up of 15 amino acids. Written as DNA, the CDR3 is TGCGCCAGCAGCTTGGGACTAGTCGGCTACAATGAGCAGTTCTTC. Its protein product is CASSLGLVGYNEQFF.

J is TRBJ1-4 and V is TRBV9, with no clear D. Trimming cost V 0 bases and J 7 bases, with 13 bases left between them. The germline V gene has CDR1 SGDLS and CDR2 YYNGEE. This CDR3 has 15 residues. CDR3 sequence: CASSVDDGQPEKLFF. The DNA for the CDR3 is TGTGCCAGCAGCGTAGATGACGGCCAGCCTGAAAAACTGTTTTTT.

The J gene is TRBJ1-1, the V gene TRBV7-2; D is perhaps TRBD1 (5 bases). CDR3 size: 16 residues. Trimming stripped 5 bases from V and 3 bases from J, with 19 bases between. CDR1 and CDR2 from the germline V gene are SGHTA and FQGNSA. The CDR3 nucleotides are TGTGCCAGCAGCCGAGACCTCGGCGGGGCGGACACTGAAGCTTTCTTT. Translation: CASSRDLGGADTEAFF.

This clone has a single count. This chain links TRBV29-1 with TRBJ2-6; 8 bases match TRBD1. The CDR3 is made up of 16 amino acids. In germline, CDR1 is SQVTM, CDR2 ANQGSEA. J gave up 0 bases and V 4 bases, and 5 bases lay outside the gene matches. In nucleotides, the CDR3 is TGCAGCGTTGGGGGACAGGAAGGCTCTGGGGCCAACGTCCTGACTTTC. It yields the protein CSVGGQEGSGANVLTF.

This rearrangement joins TRBV7-9 to TRBJ2-1; a possible D gene is TRBD1 (6 bases). The CDR3 is 14 amino acids. V lost 5 bases and J 3 bases, leaving 11 bases between the germline ends. Germline lookup yields CDR1 SEHNR and CDR2 FQNEAQ (reference sequence). The CDR3 region has the DNA TGTGCCAGCAGCAGGACAGCTTACTACAATGAGCAGTTCTTC. It codes for CASSRTAYYNEQFF.

The rearrangement links TRBV19 to TRBJ2-3; perhaps TRBD1 as D (6 bases). Per germline, CDR1 LNHDA and CDR2 SQIVND (reference sequence). CDR3 length: 13 residues. Trimming shortened V by 6 bases and J by 4 bases, and 11 bases separated the two germline ends. In DNA, the CDR3 is TGTGCCAGTAGCCAAACAGGGTCAGATACGCAGTATTTT. Translating gives CASSQTGSDTQYF.

V gene TRBV27 combines with J gene TRBJ2-3; 8 nucleotides align to TRBD2. The CDR3 extends over 16 amino acids. Losses at the gene ends were 5 bases for V and 2 bases for J; bases not matched to a gene: 9. Germline loops: CDR1 MNHEY, CDR2 SMNVEV (reference sequence). The CDR3 loop is CASSPVTSAITDTQYF. CDR3 bases: TGTGCCAGCAGTCCCGTGACTAGCGCTATCACAGATACGCAGTATTTT.

This clone was recorded once. The chain couples TRBV19 to TRBJ1-5, with 7 positions matching TRBD1. V trimming: 7 bases; J trimming: 0 bases; junction bases outside the gene matches: 6. The CDR3 is 15 residues long. Germline values: CDR1 LNHDA, CDR2 SQIVND (reference sequence). CDR3 amino acids: CASTTRDSSNQPQHF. The CDR3 nucleotides are TGTGCCAGTACCACCCGGGACAGTAGCAATCAGCCCCAGCATTTT. Variable domain in full (rest from reference TRBV19 and TRBJ1-5): DGGITQSPKYLFRKEGQNVTLSCEQNLNHDAMYWYRQDPGQGLRLIYYSQIVNDFQKGDIAEGYSVSREKKESFPLTVTSAQKNPTAFYLCASTTRDSSNQPQHFGDGTRLSIL.

V and J are TRBV4-2 and TRBJ2-7, with a weak D call TRBD1 (5 bases). The germline V gene encodes CDR1 LGHNA and CDR2 YNFKEQ. The CDR3 runs to 14 residues. The V end lost 5 bases, the J end lost 3 bases, and 14 bases lay between the germline ends. CDR3 residues: CASSLEGVSYEQYF. CDR3 nucleotide sequence: TGTGCCAGCAGCTTAGAAGGGGTGAGCTACGAGCAGTACTTC.

The chain has TRBV28 and TRBJ2-3, with TRBD2 identical over 9 bases. Germline V lookup: CDR1 MDHEN, CDR2 SYDVKM. The CDR3 runs 14 residues. V shed 6 bases, J shed 11 bases, and the junction held 12 bases outside the gene matches. Written as DNA, the CDR3 is TGTGCCAGCAGGAACCTAGCGGGGCCCGGGGTGCAGTATTTT. This codes for CASRNLAGPGVQYF. The variable domain in full, with the rest retrieved from reference TRBV28 and TRBJ2-3, is DVKVTQSSRYLVKRTGEKVFLECVQDMDHENMFWYRQDPGLGLRLIYFSYDVKMKEKGDIPEGYSVSREKKERFSLILESASTNQTSMYLCASRNLAGPGVQYFGPGTRLTVL.

The rearrangement links TRBV4-2 to TRBJ2-7; D gene uncertain. The CDR3 is 13 residues long. V lost 0 bases to trimming and J lost 3 bases, with 6 bases between them. Germline V gene sequence: CDR1 LGHNA, CDR2 YNFKEQ. The CDR3 nucleotides read TGTGCCAGCAGCCAAGATCTCATCTACGAGCAGTACTTC. Residues: CASSQDLIYEQYF.

This sequence joins TRBV2 and TRBJ2-1; TRBD1 is a possible D gene (6 bases). Trimming removed 6 bases from V and 3 bases from J, with 30 bases in between. This CDR3 contains 20 residues. Germline V gene lookup returns CDR1 SNHLY and CDR2 FYNNEI. The CDR3 here is CASSEPRDNRIGYGYNEQFF. CDR3 nucleotides: TGTGCCAGCAGCGAACCCCGGGACAATCGTATTGGTTACGGCTACAATGAGCAGTTCTTC. Drawing the rest from reference TRBV2 and TRBJ2-1, the complete variable domain is EPEVTQTPSHQVTQMGQEVILRCVPISNHLYFYWYRQILGQKVEFLVSFYNNEISEKSEIFDDQFSVERPDGSNFTLKIRSTKLEDSAMYFCASSEPRDNRIGYGYNEQFFGPGTRLTVL.

The chain couples TRBV7-8 to TRBJ2-7, with 12 bases lining up with TRBD1. V lost 6 bases and J lost 6; bases outside the gene matches: 12. This CDR3 is 16 amino acids long. Germline loops: CDR1 SGHVS, CDR2 FQNEAQ. The DNA of the CDR3 is TGTGCCAGCAGTCCTGTCGGGGACAGGGGGCCGGGCGAGCAGTACTTC. Residues: CASSPVGDRGPGEQYF.

The chain couples TRBV19 to TRBJ2-1; D not resolved. Germline loops: CDR1 LNHDA, CDR2 SQIVND (reference sequence). The CDR3 length is 12 residues. Trimming removed 2 bases at V and 4 bases at J, with 3 bases between. The CDR3 spells CASSITYNEQFF. The CDR3 region has the DNA TGTGCCAGTAGTATAACTTACAATGAGCAGTTCTTC.

V and J are TRBV7-9 and TRBJ2-7; 10 nucleotides align to TRBD2. J gave up 6 bases and V 3 bases, and 5 bases lay outside the gene matches. Per germline, CDR1 SEHNR and CDR2 FQNEAQ (reference sequence). This CDR3 region has 14 residues. This CDR3 is CASSFIAGGSEQYF. DNA for the CDR3: TGTGCCAGCAGCTTTATAGCGGGAGGAAGCGAGCAGTACTTC.

This chain links TRBV29-1 with TRBJ2-1; 8 bases align to TRBD2. With V trimmed by 3 bases and J by 5 bases, 9 bases remained unmatched. CDR1 is SQVTM and CDR2 is ANQGSEA in the germline V gene. The CDR3 has 15 amino acids. CDR3 residues: CSVEYSGRHNNEQFF. The CDR3 DNA sequence: TGCAGCGTTGAGTACAGCGGGAGACACAACAATGAGCAGTTCTTC.

V and J are TRBV7-9 and TRBJ2-3; D is unclear. Germline loops: CDR1 SEHNR, CDR2 FQNEAQ (reference sequence). The CDR3 runs 12 residues. Trimming took off 5 bases at V and 3 bases at J, with 6 bases between the two ends. The CDR3 here is CASSLGTDTQYF. The CDR3 nucleotides are TGTGCCAGCAGCCTAGGTACAGATACGCAGTATTTT.